This note documents a single T cell receptor beta chain sequence. Its antigen is still unknown. This sample was taken from a study of cytomegalovirus exposure and HLA in healthy donors. Turning to the study itself: Of all 360 or so donors who were genotyped, under 90% belonged to the Caucasian-associated ancestry cluster. Study outcomes and limitations: Among the most significant clusters, several appeared linked to common viral pathogens in a later analysis. Segments of the TCR beta V type were, in most cases, productive about 87% or about 30% of the time in an earlier analysis. Differences between HLA loci emerged in a later analysis of TCR association rates, with DRB1 most and HLA-C fewest.

It was with 60 Vbeta and 13 Jbeta primers that the PCR ran. Sequencing was performed with immunoSEQ multiplex PCR; in TCRdb, only in-frame clones are kept and a portion is missing. The table lists 150,000 to 200,000 clones, 84% of them singletons. Germline values: CDR1 MGHRA, CDR2 YSYEKL. J was trimmed by 10 bases and V by 2 bases; bases with no gene match: 2. The CDR3 consists of 12 residues. The source material was PBMCs. This clonotype originated in a man aged 18 to 30 in good health and CMV-seronegative. J is TRBJ2-1 and V is TRBV4-1; 7 positions match TRBD2. The CDR3 sequence is CASSQFSGEQFF. CDR3 bases: TGCGCCAGCAGCCAATTTAGCGGGGAGCAGTTCTTC.